This T cell receptor (beta chain) was recorded in a study of cytomegalovirus exposure and HLA in healthy donors. Study-level background: Out of about 180 million T cells, an earlier analysis found around 110 million unique TCR beta sequences in total.

Trimming stripped 0 bases from V and 5 bases from J, with 15 bases between. Per the germline V gene, CDR1 is SGHRS and CDR2 is YFSETQ. The CDR3 contains 16 residues. This clone was picked up one time. Its antigen is currently unknown. PCR was performed using 60 Vbeta and 13 Jbeta primers. Per the original methods: In a later analysis, the count reached approximately 80 million unique TCR beta chains, with 9 million to 11 million shared. The method was immunoSEQ multiplex PCR; TCRdb's version includes in-frame clones alone and lacks a portion of them. That table is the source of V, J and clone size, and D and trimming were worked out from the DNA. This sample carries 130,000 to 150,000 clones, over 70% of them seen once, and the ten largest clones take 1.5% to 2%. Study-wide findings and caveats: Most CMV-associated TCR beta chains were later found to appear HLA-restricted.

At collection, donors were nominally healthy, but unrecorded immune exposures were probable. The chain couples TRBV5-1 to TRBJ2-1, with D unclear. The sequenced sample consisted of PBMCs. The clonotype was recovered from a woman between 40 and 50 years old in good health and CMV-seronegative. The CDR3 bases are TGCGCCAGCAGCTTGGGGGTCAGCCGCACAGACAATGAGCAGTTCTTC. It translates to CASSLGVSRTDNEQFF.